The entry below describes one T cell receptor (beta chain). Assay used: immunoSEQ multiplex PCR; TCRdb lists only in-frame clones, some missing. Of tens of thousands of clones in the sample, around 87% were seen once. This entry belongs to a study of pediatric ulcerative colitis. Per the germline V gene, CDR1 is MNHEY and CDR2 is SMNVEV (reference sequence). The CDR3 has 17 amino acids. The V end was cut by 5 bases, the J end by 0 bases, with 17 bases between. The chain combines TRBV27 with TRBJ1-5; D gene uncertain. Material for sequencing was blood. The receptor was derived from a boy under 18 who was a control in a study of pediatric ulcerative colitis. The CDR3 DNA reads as TGTGCCAGCAGTCCCCTAGGCACGGATTATAGCAATCAGCCCCAGCATTTT. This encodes CASSPLGTDYSNQPQHF.